This passage covers 11 T cell receptor beta chains from one sample sequenced in a study of blood T cell repertoires in COVID-19 (dated by TCRdb to about 2020). Libraries were constructed by the immunoSEQ multiplex PCR assay. Not all clones reach the TCRdb copy of this immuneACCESS table, which keeps in-frame sequences only. Checked studies attribute under half of the gap to unresolved V genes and leave the rest unexplained. The table for this sample lists roughly 300,000 clones; roughly 90% of them were counted only once. Jointly, the top ten make up about a fifth of the sample. Sequenced: PBMCs or T cells enriched from blood (not recorded which). These receptors were collected from a woman in her twenties or thirties who had recovered from COVID-19.

The gene calls are TRBV24-1 and TRBJ2-2, with D tentatively TRBD1 (5 bases). Germline V lookup: CDR1 KGHDR, CDR2 SFDVKD. The CDR3 consists of 15 residues. Trimming left V 4 bases short and J 4 bases short, with 12 bases between. CDR3 loop: CATSEEGVGTGELFF. The CDR3 DNA reads as TGTGCCACCAGTGAGGAAGGGGTTGGCACCGGGGAGCTGTTTTTT.

The V call is TRBV13, the J call TRBJ2-1, with 7 bases aligning to TRBD2. V shed 5 bases, J shed 3 bases, and the junction held 7 bases outside the gene matches. This CDR3 has 15 residues. Per germline, CDR1 PRHDT and CDR2 FYEKMQ (reference sequence). The CDR3 loop reads CASSPPLAVYNEQFF. The CDR3 region has the DNA TGTGCCAGCAGCCCCCCGCTAGCGGTCTACAATGAGCAGTTCTTC.

The V and J genes are TRBV6-2 or TRBV6-3 and TRBJ1-1, with D possibly matching TRBD1 (6 bases). Germline V gives CDR1 MNHEY, CDR2 SVGEGT. V was pared by 1 base and J by 4 bases, with 16 bases between. The CDR3 is 16 residues long. For the CDR3, the DNA is TGTGCCAGCAGTTACTTCGCAGGGGCGGCGGCCACTGAAGCTTTCTTT. Translating gives CASSYFAGAAATEAFF.

The gene calls are TRBV19 and TRBJ1-3; no definite D call. Between the trimmed V and J ends, which lost 0 bases and 2 bases, there was a span of 8 bases. There are 15 residues in the CDR3. Germline CDR1 LNHDA, CDR2 SQIVND (reference sequence). The CDR3 DNA reads as TGTGCCAGTAGTATAGACGGGGTTCCTGGAAACACCATATATTTT. Translation gives CASSIDGVPGNTIYF.

This sequence joins TRBV19 and TRBJ1-1, with TRBD1 matching over 7 bases. The trim removed 5 bases at V and 6 bases at J, leaving 6 bases unmatched. Germline values: CDR1 LNHDA, CDR2 SQIVND (reference sequence). The CDR3 loop spans 13 amino acids. CDR3 region: CASSFDRASEAFF. The CDR3 bases are TGTGCCAGTAGTTTCGACAGGGCGTCTGAAGCTTTCTTT.

The chain employs TRBV28 and TRBJ1-2; D remains ambiguous. The CDR3 totals 12 residues. Deletions cut 10 bases from V and 7 bases from J, with 16 bases between. Germline-derived CDR1 and CDR2 are MDHEN and SYDVKM. The CDR3 coding sequence is TGTGCCACCTTCATTCGAGAGGTTGGCTACACCTTC. Its protein is CATFIREVGYTF.

The CDR3 here is CASSGDSWGAQYF. Written as DNA, the CDR3 is TGTGCCAGCAGCGGGGACAGCTGGGGGGCCCAGTACTTC. The rearrangement joins TRBV5-6 to TRBJ2-5; possible D gene TRBD1, 7 bases. CDR1 SGHDT and CDR2 YYEEEE come from the germline V gene. This CDR3 comprises 13 residues. Deletions cut 4 bases from V and 9 bases from J, with 16 bases between.

The gene calls are TRBV2 and TRBJ1-2; D is perhaps TRBD1 (5 bases). From germline, CDR1 is SNHLY and CDR2 FYNNEI. This CDR3 is 17 amino acids long. Trimming took 1 base from V and 4 from J, leaving 19 bases between them. The CDR3 sequence: CASSEGVVEQVSYGYTF. The DNA for the CDR3 is TGTGCCAGCAGTGAAGGTGTGGTGGAACAGGTCTCCTATGGCTACACCTTC. Filled out from reference TRBV2 and TRBJ1-2, the complete variable domain reads EPEVTQTPSHQVTQMGQEVILRCVPISNHLYFYWYRQILGQKVEFLVSFYNNEISEKSEIFDDQFSVERPDGSNFTLKIRSTKLEDSAMYFCASSEGVVEQVSYGYTFGSGTRLTVV.

DNA for the CDR3: TGTGCCAGCTCCGGAGATTACACCGGGGAGCTGTTTTTT. Translated: CASSGDYTGELFF. The chain joins TRBV12-3 or TRBV12-4 to TRBJ2-2; D remains unclear. CDR3 length: 13 amino acids. The V gene lost 8 bases and the J gene lost 3 bases, with 10 bases spanning the gap.

This clone was seen just once. At the DNA level, this CDR3 is encoded by other sequences in the same sample as well. The rearrangement joins TRBV18 to TRBJ1-1; D is undetermined. Per germline, CDR1 KGHSH and CDR2 LQKENI. V was pared by 2 bases and J by 0 bases, with 4 bases between. The length of the CDR3 is 13 residues. CDR3 bases: TGTGCCAGCTCACCAACAGTGAACACTGAAGCTTTCTTT. Its protein is CASSPTVNTEAFF.

This clone was recorded once. The chain employs TRBV9 and TRBJ2-7, with 7 nucleotides matching TRBD1. CDR3 length: 14 residues. Germline V lookup: CDR1 SGDLS, CDR2 YYNGEE. V trimming: 7 bases; J trimming: 2 bases; junction bases outside the gene matches: 9. The CDR3, as DNA: TGTGCCAGCGGTTCCGGGACAGCTCCCTACGAGCAGTACTTC. It is translated as CASGSGTAPYEQYF.